These T cell receptor beta chains were read from a single sample in a study of regulatory T cells in long-lasting Graves disease. MiXCR was run by TCRdb on the multiplex PCR reads, yielding one entry per CDR3 protein. Among 500,000 to 700,000 distinct CDR3 sequences, around 17% were seen once, and the ten largest hold around 18%. The same specimen was also included in a second study, on T cells in Graves' hyperthyroidism and ophthalmopathy.

The material was peripheral blood mononuclear cells (PBMCs), obtained at new diagnosis, from a patient treated with antithyroid drugs. Receptors were obtained from a woman aged 25 to 39 with Graves disease. Each CDR3 is given with its conserved first and last residue. D genes are given only for firm matches. A clone size is listed for some rows: how often the clone was seen (once, few, many), or a class if it is expanded.

D gene: -
V gene: TRBV28
J gene: TRBJ1-2
clone size: -
CDR3 DNA: TGTGCCAGCAGCTTGGGGGGGGGCAATAACTATGGCTACACCTTC
CDR3 protein: CASSLGGGNNYGYTF

D gene: TRBD1
V gene: TRBV11-2
J gene: TRBJ1-1
clone size: many
CDR3 DNA: TGTGCCAGCAGCTCGGAAGACAGGGGGGGCCCTGAAGCTTTCTTT
CDR3 protein: CASSSEDRGGPEAFF

D gene: TRBD2
V gene: TRBV2
J gene: TRBJ2-1
clone size: many
CDR3 DNA: TGTGCCAGCATGAGGGAGGGCCGAGACAATGAGCAGTTCTTC
CDR3 protein: CASMREGRDNEQFF

D gene: -
V gene: TRBV27
J gene: TRBJ2-1
clone size: -
CDR3 DNA: TGTGCCAGCAGTCGATGGAAGGCAGACTACAATGAGCAGTTCTTC
CDR3 protein: CASSRWKADYNEQFF

D gene: -
V gene: TRBV25-1
J gene: TRBJ1-1
clone size: many
CDR3 DNA: TGTGCCAGCAGTGAATCCCTCCTTCAGGGGAACACTGAAGCTTTCTTT
CDR3 protein: CASSESLLQGNTEAFF

D gene: -
V gene: TRBV28
J gene: TRBJ2-7
clone size: many
CDR3 DNA: TGTGCCAGCAGTGTGGCGCAGGGAGCTTACGAGCAGTACTTC
CDR3 protein: CASSVAQGAYEQYF

D gene: TRBD1
V gene: TRBV7-9
J gene: TRBJ2-5
clone size: many
CDR3 DNA: TGTGCAGTTAGTAGGGGACAGCACCAAGAGACCCAGTACTTC
CDR3 protein: CAVSRGQHQETQYF

D gene: TRBD2
V gene: TRBV3-1
J gene: TRBJ2-1
clone size: -
CDR3 DNA: TGTGCCAGCAGCCAAGCCTGGGGAACTAGCGGTAATGAGCAGTTCTTC
CDR3 protein: CASSQAWGTSGNEQFF

D gene: -
V gene: TRBV12-3/TRBV12-4
J gene: TRBJ2-1
clone size: many
CDR3 DNA: TGTGCCAGCAGCCCATCGGACCAAAGGGGGTCCAATGAGCAGTTCTTC
CDR3 protein: CASSPSDQRGSNEQFF

D gene: TRBD1
V gene: TRBV7-8
J gene: TRBJ1-5
clone size: -
CDR3 DNA: TGTGCCAGCAGCTACGAGGGACAGGGCAATCAGCCCCAGCATTTT
CDR3 protein: CASSYEGQGNQPQHF

D gene: -
V gene: TRBV6-4
J gene: TRBJ2-2
clone size: few
CDR3 DNA: TGTGCCAGCAGTGACTCCCGAGGGACCCACACCGGGGAGCTGTTTTTT
CDR3 protein: CASSDSRGTHTGELFF

D gene: -
V gene: TRBV11-2
J gene: TRBJ1-3
clone size: many
CDR3 DNA: TGTGCCAGCAGCTTAGGATCATCCTTGGGAAACACCATATATTTT
CDR3 protein: CASSLGSSLGNTIYF

D gene: TRBD2
V gene: TRBV19
J gene: TRBJ2-1
clone size: few
CDR3 DNA: TGTGCCAGTAGTCTTCAGGGACTAGCGGGAGGTTTTGAGCAGTTCTTC
CDR3 protein: CASSLQGLAGGFEQFF

D gene: -
V gene: TRBV7-2
J gene: TRBJ1-1
clone size: many
CDR3 DNA: TGTGCCAGCAGATCATCAACGGCCCTGAACACTGAAGCTTTCTTT
CDR3 protein: CASRSSTALNTEAFF

D gene: TRBD1
V gene: TRBV6-1
J gene: TRBJ1-1
clone size: many
CDR3 DNA: TGTGCCAGCAGCCTAGAGGGGGACAGGGGGGCATCTGAAGCTTTCTTT
CDR3 protein: CASSLEGDRGASEAFF

D gene: -
V gene: TRBV7-2
J gene: TRBJ2-7
clone size: -
CDR3 DNA: TGTGCCAGCAGCTTAGCGGGGTCAAGGGTGTACTTC
CDR3 protein: CASSLAGSRVYF

D gene: -
V gene: TRBV27
J gene: TRBJ2-7
clone size: few
CDR3 DNA: TGTGCCAGCAGTCCAGAGGGGCCCTACGAGCAGTACTTC
CDR3 protein: CASSPEGPYEQYF

D gene: -
V gene: TRBV3-1
J gene: TRBJ1-1
clone size: -
CDR3 DNA: TGTGCCAGCAGCCCCCAGGCGGGCGGCACTGAAGCTTTCTTT
CDR3 protein: CASSPQAGGTEAFF